The T cell receptor beta chain described here comes from a study of cytomegalovirus exposure and HLA in healthy donors. Study-level results: In a later analysis, TCR beta V- and J-gene trimming was associated with a missense DCLRE1C variant. In vitro confirmation showed three CMV-associated chains to be CMV antigen specific. Most TCR beta V segments were productive about 90% or about 30% of the time in an earlier analysis.

Unrecorded immune exposures were likely, despite nominal health at sampling. With 1 base removed from V and 5 bases from J, the gap between germline ends came to 11 bases. Germline values: CDR1 MGHDK, CDR2 SYGVNS. This CDR3 spans 15 amino acids. It was with 60 Vbeta and 13 Jbeta primers that the PCR ran. Profiled with immunoSEQ multiplex PCR; TCRdb holds only in-frame clones, not every one. The sample yields some 130,000 clones, roughly 70% seen once. Details on this clone: Its antigen is not identified.

The V and J genes are TRBV25-1 and TRBJ2-2, with D perhaps TRBD2 (7 bases). The receptor was isolated from a woman aged 55-69 years in good health and CMV-seropositive. The source material was PBMCs. The CDR3 region has the DNA TGTGCCAGCAGTGAATGGGGGGGGCTTACCGGGGAGCTGTTTTTT. Amino acid sequence: CASSEWGGLTGELFF. Full variable domain (missing parts from reference TRBV25-1 and TRBJ2-2): EADIYQTPRYLVIGTGKKITLECSQTMGHDKMYWYQQDPGMELHLIHYSYGVNSTEKGDLSSESTVSRIRTEHFPLTLESARPSHTSQYLCASSEWGGLTGELFFGEGSRLTVL.